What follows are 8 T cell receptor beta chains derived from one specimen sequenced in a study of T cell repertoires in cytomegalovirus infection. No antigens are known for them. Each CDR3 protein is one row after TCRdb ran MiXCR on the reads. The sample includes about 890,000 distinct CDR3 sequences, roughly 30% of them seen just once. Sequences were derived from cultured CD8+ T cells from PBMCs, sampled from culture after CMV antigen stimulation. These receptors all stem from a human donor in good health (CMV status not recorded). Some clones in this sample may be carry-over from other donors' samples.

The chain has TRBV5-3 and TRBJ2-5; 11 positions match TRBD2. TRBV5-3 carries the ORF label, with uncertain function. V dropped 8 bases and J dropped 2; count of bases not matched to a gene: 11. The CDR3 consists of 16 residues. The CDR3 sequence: CASSDLAGGQQETQYF. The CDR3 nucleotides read TGTGCCAGCAGCGACCTAGCGGGGGGACAACAAGAGACCCAGTACTTC.

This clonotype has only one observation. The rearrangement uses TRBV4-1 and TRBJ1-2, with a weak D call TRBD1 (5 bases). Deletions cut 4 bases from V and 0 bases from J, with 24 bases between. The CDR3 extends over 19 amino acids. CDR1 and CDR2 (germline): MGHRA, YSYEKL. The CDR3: CASSRSAPVLGRTNYGYTF. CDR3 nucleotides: TGCGCCAGCAGCCGCTCGGCGCCAGTCTTGGGACGGACTAACTATGGCTACACCTTC.

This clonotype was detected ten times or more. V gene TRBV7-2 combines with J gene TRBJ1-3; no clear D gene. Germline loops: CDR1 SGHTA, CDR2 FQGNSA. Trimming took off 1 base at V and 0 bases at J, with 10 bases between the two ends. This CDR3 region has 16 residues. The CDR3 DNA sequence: TGTGCCAGCAGCTTAGGGGAGGGATTCTCTGGAAACACCATATATTTT. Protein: CASSLGEGFSGNTIYF.

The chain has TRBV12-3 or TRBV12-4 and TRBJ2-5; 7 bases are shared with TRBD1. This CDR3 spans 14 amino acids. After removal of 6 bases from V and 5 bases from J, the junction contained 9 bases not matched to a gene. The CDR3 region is CASRYTGAWETQYF. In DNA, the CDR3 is TGTGCCAGCAGATACACAGGGGCGTGGGAGACCCAGTACTTC.

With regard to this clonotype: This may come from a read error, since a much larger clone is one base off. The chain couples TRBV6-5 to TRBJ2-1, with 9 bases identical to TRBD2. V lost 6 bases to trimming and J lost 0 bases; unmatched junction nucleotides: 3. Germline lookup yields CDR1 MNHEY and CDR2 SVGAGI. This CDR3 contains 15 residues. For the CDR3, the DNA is TGTGCCAGCAGATATAGCGGGAGCTCCTACAATGAGCAGTTCTTC. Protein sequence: CASRYSGSSYNEQFF.

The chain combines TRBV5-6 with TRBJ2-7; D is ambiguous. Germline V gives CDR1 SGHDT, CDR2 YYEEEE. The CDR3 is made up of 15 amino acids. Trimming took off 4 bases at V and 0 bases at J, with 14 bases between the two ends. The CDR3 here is CASSPPRALSYEQYF. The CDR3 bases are TGTGCCAGCAGCCCGCCTCGGGCCCTCTCCTACGAGCAGTACTTC.

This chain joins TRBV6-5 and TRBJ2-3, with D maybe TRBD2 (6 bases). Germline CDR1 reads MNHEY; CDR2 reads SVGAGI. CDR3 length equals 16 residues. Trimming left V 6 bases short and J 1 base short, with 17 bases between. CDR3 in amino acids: CASRQGLYRGTDTQYF. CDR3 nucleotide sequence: TGTGCCAGCAGACAAGGACTATATCGAGGCACAGATACGCAGTATTTT.

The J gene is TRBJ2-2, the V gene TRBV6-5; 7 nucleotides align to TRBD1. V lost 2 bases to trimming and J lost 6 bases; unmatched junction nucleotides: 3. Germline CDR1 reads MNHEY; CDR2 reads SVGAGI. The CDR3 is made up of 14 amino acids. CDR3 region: CASSYATGAGELFF. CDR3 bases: TGTGCCAGCAGTTACGCCACAGGGGCCGGGGAGCTGTTTTTT.